This T cell receptor (beta chain) was observed in a study of radiation and T cells in renal cell carcinoma. Germline assignment: CDR1 MGHRA and CDR2 YSYEKL. CDR3 length: 18 amino acids. V lost 1 base, J lost 1 base, and 16 bases lay in between. Time point specified: blood 4 weeks post-SBRT, at nephrectomy. Indicated treatment: 15 Gy SBRT to primary tumor, nephrectomy 4 weeks later. Clones were sequenced by immunoSEQ multiplex PCR, and TCRdb holds only the in-frame ones, with some missing. There are 50,000 to 65,000 clones in the sample; 65% to 80% occur only once, and approximately 7% lies in the top ten.

Here the sequenced sample was blood, taken from a patient whose treatment included radiotherapy and nephrectomy. The rearrangement links TRBV4-1 to TRBJ2-2; D tentatively reads TRBD1 or TRBD2 (5 bases each). This receptor was obtained from a man aged 55 to 69 with renal cell carcinoma. The CDR3 DNA sequence: TGCGCCAGCAGCCAAGGGGACGGAAAGACAAAGAACACCGGGGAGCTGTTTTTT. This gives the protein CASSQGDGKTKNTGELFF.